This T cell receptor beta chain stems from a study of control samples from healthy donors and cancer patients. This CDR3 has 13 amino acids. From germline, CDR1 is MNHEY and CDR2 SVGEGT. V was clipped by 6 bases and J by 0 bases, with 7 bases between them. TCRdb keeps only in-frame clones here, not all; method: immunoSEQ multiplex PCR. The sample has around 200,000 clones, 85% to 95% seen once. The genes are TRBV6-2 or TRBV6-3 and TRBJ2-3; maybe TRBD1 (5 bases). This TCR came from a man in his fifties in good health. Sequenced: blood. CDR3 amino acids: CASSDRSTDTQYF. DNA for the CDR3: TGTGCCAGCAGCGACAGAAGCACAGATACGCAGTATTTT.